The rows below give T cell receptor beta chains drawn from one sample of a study of shared clonotypes between healthy human individuals. Produced via immunoSEQ multiplex PCR; TCRdb's table is partial and in-frame only. The data contain about 340,000 clones, around 70% of them singletons. Sequencing used memory CD4+ T cells sorted from blood. The receptors come from a man younger than 40 in good health. Both conserved end residues are part of each CDR3. A D gene is named only where the DNA matches it firmly. The size field is filled for only some rows; it gives once, few, many or a size class.

J,size,D,V,DNA,CDR3
TRBJ2-7,-,TRBD2,TRBV11-2,TGTGCCAGCAGCTCCATACTAGCGGGGGTCTACGAGCAGTACTTC,CASSSILAGVYEQYF
TRBJ2-5,-,-,TRBV6-4,TGTGCCAGCAGCGCGACAGGGAGGGGGGTATCGGAGACCCAGTACTTC,CASSATGRGVSETQYF
TRBJ2-2,-,-,TRBV13,TGTGCCAGCAGCTTAGTTTGGGCCGGGGAGCTGTTTTTT,CASSLVWAGELFF
TRBJ1-1,-,-,TRBV6-5,TGTGCCAGCAGTCGATGGACAGAAAACACTGAAGCTTTCTTT,CASSRWTENTEAFF
TRBJ2-7,-,TRBD2,TRBV30,TGTGCCTGGAGTGGAGCGGGAGGGCCCGAGCAGTACTTC,CAWSGAGGPEQYF
TRBJ2-1,-,TRBD1,TRBV10-3,TGTGCCATCAGCGGACAGGGCGATGAGCAGTTCTTC,CAISGQGDEQFF
TRBJ1-1,few,-,TRBV28,TGTGCCAGCAGTTTGGTTGGAGAGTCTGAAGCTTTCTTT,CASSLVGESEAFF
TRBJ1-4,-,-,TRBV28,TGTGCCAGCGTTCCGGGACAACAGCGCGGTGAAAAACTGTTTTTT,CASVPGQQRGEKLFF
TRBJ2-2,-,TRBD2,TRBV6-5,TGTGCCAGCAGATTAGCGGGAGGGCCGGTCGGGGAGCTGTTTTTT,CASRLAGGPVGELFF
TRBJ1-2,-,-,TRBV6-5,TGTGCCAGCGCGCGAACAAGGGACTATGGCTACACCTTC,CASARTRDYGYTF
TRBJ2-2,-,-,TRBV5-1,TGCGCCAGCAGCTTAGACCCAGGGATCGCCGGGGAGCTGTTTTTT,CASSLDPGIAGELFF
TRBJ1-5,-,TRBD1,TRBV19,TGTGCCAGTAGACCTAGGACAGGGAACGTCAACAATCAGCCCCAGCATTTT,CASRPRTGNVNNQPQHF
TRBJ1-1,-,TRBD1,TRBV7-8,TGTGCCAGCAGCTCATCTAATCTACCGGGACAGGGGACCCGGAACACTGAAGCTTTCTTT,CASSSSNLPGQGTRNTEAFF
TRBJ2-7,-,-,TRBV5-4,TGTGCCAGCAGCTTGGTGGTGCGGAGTAGCGCCAGCTCCTACGAGCAGTACTTC,CASSLVVRSSASSYEQYF
TRBJ2-1,-,-,TRBV7-9,TGTGCCAGCAGCTTATTGGGGATCGACAATGAGCAGTTCTTC,CASSLLGIDNEQFF
TRBJ2-1,-,TRBD1,TRBV19,TGTGCCAGTAGTCCCAGGACAGGGGGTCACAATGAGCAGTTCTTC,CASSPRTGGHNEQFF
TRBJ2-2,once,TRBD2,TRBV11-3,TGTGCCAGCAGCTCGGCGGGGGGGCGCGGGGAGCTGTTTTTT,CASSSAGGRGELFF
TRBJ1-4,once,-,TRBV14,TGTGCCAGCAGCCCCCTGGTAGGTCCGGGAATGGAAAAACTGTTTTTT,CASSPLVGPGMEKLFF
TRBJ1-5,-,TRBD1,TRBV11-2,TGTGCCAGCAGCCCGACAGGGGGACAGCCCCAGCATTTT,CASSPTGGQPQHF